This T cell receptor beta chain was sequenced in a study of cytotoxic CD8 clonotypes in ibrutinib-treated CLL. Study-wide points: Public clonotypes, found uncommonly, either contracted or stayed stable on treatment. Sustained-remission and progressing patients had different sampling times. At the start, clonality exceeded age-matched healthy donors and followed circulating CD8+ T-cell counts.

Remarks on this clone: Its antigen is not identified.

Sequencing used immunoSEQ multiplex PCR; TCRdb keeps in-frame clones, though not all of them. The sample carries some 350,000 clones, about 64% recorded once. From germline, CDR1 is SSHAT and CDR2 FNYEAQ (reference sequence). CDR3 length equals 13 residues. Unmatched junction bases numbered 4, after V lost 6 bases and J lost 5 bases. V and J are TRBV7-7 and TRBJ2-7; 10 bases match TRBD2. The sequenced sample was PBMCs, obtained after 36 months of ibrutinib treatment. The sequence was collected from a human donor with chronic lymphocytic leukemia. CDR3 sequence reads: CASSLLAGDEQYF. As DNA, the CDR3 is TGTGCCAGCAGTCTCCTAGCGGGAGACGAGCAGTACTTC.